This T cell receptor beta chain is drawn from a study of patients and donors after allogeneic stem cell transplantation. V lost 5 bases, J lost 6 bases, and 4 bases stayed unmatched. The V gene's germline CDR1 is SEHNR and CDR2 FQNEAQ (reference sequence). The CDR3 spans 14 residues. TCRdb fed the RT-PCR reads into MiXCR, producing one record per CDR3 protein. The repertoire holds approximately 1,000 distinct CDR3 sequences, with roughly 0.44% as singletons. By share of the sample, this clonotype is medium-sized (0.01 to 0.1%). A much more abundant neighbour one base away suggests this may be a read error.

This clonotype was obtained from a human donor who was either an allogeneic HSCT recipient or a stem cell or donor lymphocyte infusion donor (not recorded which). It is not recorded whose cells these are; they may come from a transplant donor. The rearrangement joins TRBV7-9 to TRBJ1-6; 7 nucleotides match TRBD1. Sequencing input: blood, either unsorted or a sorted T cell fraction (not recorded which). CDR3 DNA sequence: TGTGCCAGCAGCCAAACAGGGGTTAATTCACCCCTCCACTTT. It codes for CASSQTGVNSPLHF.